Listed here are 7 T cell receptor beta chains from one sample, sequenced in a study of beta chain features in type 1 diabetes. Expressed TCRB transcripts were sequenced because the entire RNA isolate underwent reverse transcription. Repertoires were generated with immunoSEQ multiplex PCR, while TCRdb's copy carries only in-frame clones and drops some. The sample includes roughly 400,000 clones, about 14% seen only once; the top ten take under 0.04%. Sequenced material: naive CD4+ T cells from blood. Every receptor here comes from a man aged 25-40 years in good health.

For the CDR3, the DNA is TGTGCCAGCAGCGTAGAGACTAGCGGGGATACGCAGTATTTT. Translated, it gives CASSVETSGDTQYF. The genes are TRBV9 and TRBJ2-3, with 10 bases identical to TRBD2. This CDR3 has 14 residues. The ends lost 0 bases at V and 6 bases at J; junction bases unmatched: 1. Germline CDR1 SGDLS, CDR2 YYNGEE.

V and J are TRBV6-1 and TRBJ2-7; 8 positions agree with TRBD2. Germline V gene lookup returns CDR1 MNHNS and CDR2 SASEGT. This CDR3 contains 14 residues. The junction had 2 bases not matched to a gene; V was cut back by 4 bases and J by 0 bases. Written as DNA, the CDR3 is TGTGCCAGCAGTGTAGCGGGAATCTCCTACGAGCAGTACGTC. Its protein is CASSVAGISYEQYV.

A few counts support this clone. The J gene is TRBJ2-7, the V gene TRBV10-3; no definite D call. CDR1 and CDR2 from the germline V gene are ENHRY and SYGVKD. Trimming cost V 6 bases and J 3 bases, with 9 bases left between them. The CDR3 is 12 residues long. CDR3 nucleotides: TGTGCCATCAGCGTACAAAACTACGAGCAGTACTTC. Its translation: CAISVQNYEQYF.

This clone was seen more than once but under ten times. This chain connects TRBV14 to TRBJ1-2; D unresolved. Germline V gives CDR1 SGHDN, CDR2 FVKESK. The CDR3 loop spans 13 amino acids. The V and J ends lost 4 bases and 0 bases respectively, with 6 bases between them. For the CDR3, the DNA is TGTGCCAGCAGCCGCCAACCTAACTATGGCTACACCTTC. As protein: CASSRQPNYGYTF.

The genes are TRBV30 and TRBJ2-5; 11 bases match TRBD1. Germline V gene sequence: CDR1 GTSNPN, CDR2 SVGIG (reference sequence). The CDR3 is made up of 14 amino acids. V gave up 5 bases and J gave up 4 bases; unmatched junction bases: 6. CDR3 nucleotide sequence: TGTGCCTGGGCGGGACAGGGGGGGCGAGAGACCCAGTACTTC. Its translation: CAWAGQGGRETQYF. Full variable domain (remainder filled in from reference TRBV30 and TRBJ2-5): SQTIHQWPATLVQPVGSPLSLECTVEGTSNPNLYWYRQAAGRGLQLLFYSVGIGQISSEVPQNLSASRPQDRQFILSSKKLLLSDSGFYLCAWAGQGGRETQYFGPGTRLLVL.

The chain couples TRBV2 to TRBJ2-3, with TRBD1 matching 10 bases. CDR1 SNHLY and CDR2 FYNNEI come from the germline V gene. The CDR3 covers 14 residues. The J segment lost 4 bases and the V segment lost 6 bases, leaving 4 bases of the junction unmatched. CDR3 DNA: TGTGCCAGCAGGGGGACAGGGGCCGCAGATACGCAGTATTTT. Protein: CASRGTGAADTQYF.

In its sample, this clone was seen a few times. This chain joins TRBV7-2 and TRBJ2-3; a weak D match, TRBD2 (7 bases). Looked up from germline, CDR1 is SGHTA and CDR2 is FQGNSA. Trimming left V 7 bases short and J 0 bases short, with 20 bases between. The CDR3 length is 17 residues. CDR3 in DNA: TGTGCCAGCACCCGTACCGCTGGGGGGGCAAGCACAGATACGCAGTATTTT. This gives the protein CASTRTAGGASTDTQYF.